This T cell receptor (beta chain) was captured in a study of long-term antiretroviral therapy in people with HIV. Study in general: Some samples came about a decade before the 2015 immediate-ART recommendation, and these were the earliest.

Runs used v3.0 of the immunoSEQ assay and were done at survey level. The protocol was immunoSEQ multiplex PCR, while the TCRdb copy is restricted to in-frame clones and leaves out a portion. Among tens of thousands of clones listed, roughly 86% were seen once. The ends were cut back, 3 bases at V and 1 base at J, with 14 bases in the middle. The CDR3 spans 16 residues. Germline lookup yields CDR1 SGDLS and CDR2 YYNGEE. This clone has just one count. This specimen consisted of unsorted PBMCs, obtained 0.1 years before starting antiretroviral therapy. V usage is TRBV9 and J usage is TRBJ2-4; D possibly corresponds to TRBD2 (6 bases). The TCR was taken from a woman in her forties or fifties with HIV. This CDR3 is CASSGRGAGAKNIQYF. The CDR3 nucleotides are TGTGCCAGCAGCGGTCGCGGGGCAGGCGCCAAAAACATTCAGTACTTC.